These 17 T cell receptor beta chains were all obtained from the same sample, sequenced in a study of blood T cells in healthy people across ages. Next came a second PCR, run for roughly 7 to 12 cycles, which used a sample-barcoded 5' primer along with a J-beta primer mix. From the 5' RACE reads, TCRdb called clonotypes with MiXCR, one entry per CDR3 protein. Found here are some 1.4 million distinct CDR3 sequences, approximately 40% of them singletons; the top ten hold 7% to 9.5%. The sample taken for sequencing was blood. All receptors derive from a woman aged 18-35 years in good health.

The rearrangement links TRBV30 to TRBJ1-4; no firm D call. V lost 2 bases and J lost 16, with 14 bases in between. There are 11 residues in the CDR3. The V gene's germline CDR1 is GTSNPN and CDR2 SVGIG (reference sequence). The CDR3 reads CAWSRGSEGFF. CDR3 nucleotide sequence: TGTGCCTGGAGTCGGGGTAGCGAGGGGTTTTTT.

This clonotype came up a few times. The chain recombines TRBV20-1 with TRBJ1-5, with 11 bases fitting TRBD1. Germline values: CDR1 DFQATT, CDR2 SNEGSKA (reference sequence). CDR3 length equals 14 residues. With V trimmed by 7 bases and J by 7 bases, 9 bases remained unmatched. The CDR3 spells CSVKGQGARQPQHF. The DNA for the CDR3 is TGCAGTGTGAAAGGACAGGGGGCGAGGCAGCCCCAGCATTTT.

This clonotype was observed a handful of times. This chain connects TRBV12-3 or TRBV12-4 to TRBJ2-1; 12 bases fit TRBD2. This CDR3 contains 14 residues. J gave up 8 bases and V 6 bases, and 5 bases lay outside the gene matches. The CDR3 reads CASRRLAGVYEQFF. In DNA form, the CDR3 reads TGTGCCAGCAGAAGACTAGCGGGAGTCTATGAGCAGTTCTTC.

This clonotype showed up just a few times. The J gene is TRBJ2-3, the V gene TRBV2; D is perhaps TRBD2 (6 bases). Per the germline V gene, CDR1 is SNHLY and CDR2 is FYNNEI. V lost 2 bases, J lost 6 bases, and 18 bases lay in between. The CDR3 loop spans 16 amino acids. The CDR3 spells CASSESPGLGGDTQYF. DNA for the CDR3: TGTGCCAGCAGTGAATCGCCAGGCCTTGGGGGGGATACGCAGTATTTT.

The gene calls are TRBV15 and TRBJ2-2, with 7 bases fitting TRBD1. This CDR3 contains 17 residues. Germline lookup yields CDR1 LNHNV and CDR2 YYDKDF (reference sequence). The J segment lost 1 base and the V segment lost 0 bases, leaving 5 bases of the junction unmatched. CDR3 loop: CATSRDRGQVNTGELFF. CDR3 sequence (DNA): TGTGCCACCAGCAGAGATAGGGGGCAGGTGAACACCGGGGAGCTGTTTTTT.

This clonotype was observed a few times. The rearrangement joins TRBV20-1 to TRBJ2-5; 8 positions agree with TRBD2. Germline CDR1 DFQATT, CDR2 SNEGSKA (reference sequence). With 2 bases clipped from V and 2 bases from J, the junction kept 10 bases outside the gene matches. The CDR3 consists of 16 residues. Here the CDR3 DNA reads TGCAGTGCTAGACCGCGGGGTAGCGGGACACAAGAGACCCAGTACTTC. Its protein product is CSARPRGSGTQETQYF.

The rearrangement uses TRBV30 and TRBJ2-3; D is uncertain. Trimming took 0 bases from V and 6 from J, leaving 7 bases between them. This CDR3 is built from 12 residues. CDR1 GTSNPN and CDR2 SVGIG come from the germline V gene (reference sequence). As DNA, the CDR3 is TGTGCCTGGAGTGTTGAGTCCGATACGCAGTATTTT. It codes for CAWSVESDTQYF.

In this sample, this clonotype turned up once. This chain joins TRBV28 and TRBJ2-3; 10 positions agree with TRBD2. This CDR3 comprises 14 residues. Germline CDR1 and CDR2: MDHEN and SYDVKM. V lost 10 bases and J lost 2; bases outside the gene matches: 6. The CDR3 sequence is CATRTSGPTDTQYF. CDR3 nucleotide sequence: TGTGCCACCAGGACTAGCGGTCCCACAGATACGCAGTATTTT. Full variable domain (missing parts from reference TRBV28 and TRBJ2-3): DVKVTQSSRYLVKRTGEKVFLECVQDMDHENMFWYRQDPGLGLRLIYFSYDVKMKEKGDIPEGYSVSREKKERFSLILESASTNQTSMYLCATRTSGPTDTQYFGPGTRLTVL.

This clonotype was counted between two and nine times. This chain uses TRBV21-1 with TRBJ2-7; whether TRBD2, the table's D call, matches the DNA was not checked. TRBV21-1 is a pseudogene locus. The CDR3 consists of 15 residues. The CDR3 is CASSKFSGRLYEQYF. The CDR3 DNA is TGTGCCAGCAGCAAATTTAGCGGGAGGCTCTACGAGCAGTACTTC.

This clonotype was seen a few times. The CDR3 is CASSQEPGGLIYEQYF. As DNA, the CDR3 is TGTGCCAGCAGCCAAGAACCGGGAGGGCTAATTTACGAGCAGTACTTC. The chain joins TRBV4-2 to TRBJ2-5; 8 bases match TRBD2. The J call may be mistaken, given a closer DNA end match to TRBJ2-7. Germline CDR1 LGHNA, CDR2 YNFKEQ. The CDR3 is 16 amino acids.

The genes are TRBV27 and TRBJ2-5; D is undetermined. Germline CDR1 MNHEY, CDR2 SMNVEV (reference sequence). Trimming took 3 bases from V and 5 from J, leaving 16 bases between them. This CDR3 spans 15 amino acids. The CDR3 DNA is TGTGCCAGCAGTTTCACCCGGCGCAGTATGGAGACCCAGTACTTC. This sequence encodes CASSFTRRSMETQYF.

The rearrangement joins TRBV20-1 to TRBJ2-5, with unresolved D. The DNA end is a closer match to TRBJ2-7, so the J assignment may be wrong. Germline V lookup: CDR1 DFQATT, CDR2 SNEGSKA (reference sequence). This CDR3 has 14 amino acids. The CDR3 coding sequence is TGCAGTGCTAGAGATACTCGCGGTGTCTACGAGCAGTACTTC. Translating gives CSARDTRGVYEQYF.

This clonotype was counted only a few times. This chain connects TRBV7-8 to TRBJ2-5, with D perhaps TRBD1 (7 bases). This CDR3 is built from 16 residues. Germline CDR1 reads SGHVS; CDR2 reads FQNEAQ. V dropped 2 bases and J dropped 1 base, with 14 bases sitting between them. For the CDR3, the DNA is TGTGCCAGCAGCTTATACAGGGGACTCTTCCAAGAGACCCAGTACTTC. Residues: CASSLYRGLFQETQYF. The full variable domain, in which reference TRBV7-8 and TRBJ2-5 provide the parts outside the CDR3, is GAGVSQSPRYKVAKRGQDVALRCDPISGHVSLFWYQQALGQGPEFLTYFQNEAQLDKSGLPSDRFFAERPEGSVSTLKIQRTQQEDSAVYLCASSLYRGLFQETQYFGPGTRLLVL.

This chain connects TRBV6-1 to TRBJ1-5, with 8 bases matching TRBD1. The junction had 10 bases not matched to a gene; V was cut back by 10 bases and J by 5 bases. Germline loops: CDR1 MNHNS, CDR2 SASEGT. This CDR3 contains 14 residues. The CDR3 is CATKDQGAYQPQHF. CDR3 in DNA: TGTGCCACAAAGGACCAGGGGGCTTATCAGCCCCAGCATTTT.

This clonotype was observed a few times. The chain has TRBV7-8 and TRBJ1-1, with no clear D. The germline V and J ends were trimmed by 8 bases and 5 bases, with 9 bases remaining between them. The CDR3 consists of 11 residues. The germline V gene has CDR1 SGHVS and CDR2 FQNEAQ. The CDR3 bases are TGTGCCAGCGGCGGGTTTACTGAAGCTTTCTTT. Its translation is CASGGFTEAFF. The whole variable domain, remainder taken from reference TRBV7-8 and TRBJ1-1, is GAGVSQSPRYKVAKRGQDVALRCDPISGHVSLFWYQQALGQGPEFLTYFQNEAQLDKSGLPSDRFFAERPEGSVSTLKIQRTQQEDSAVYLCASGGFTEAFFGQGTRLTVV.

CDR3 bases: TGCGCCAGCAGCCAACCGACGACAGGAGGGACTGAAGCTTTCTTT. This sequence encodes CASSQPTTGGTEAFF. This chain uses TRBV4-1 with TRBJ1-1, with TRBD1 as a possible D gene (6 bases). Germline assignment: CDR1 MGHRA and CDR2 YSYEKL. V lost 2 bases, J lost 5 bases, and 15 bases lay in between. The CDR3 contains 15 residues.

This chain joins TRBV27 and TRBJ1-6, with 7 bases fitting TRBD1. Germline CDR1 is MNHEY and CDR2 is SMNVEV (reference sequence). This CDR3 comprises 17 residues. The junction had 8 bases not matched to a gene; V was cut back by 0 bases and J by 6 bases. Here the CDR3 DNA reads TGTGCCAGCAGTTTATCTCCATTGGACAGGCTTAATTCACCCCTCCACTTT. It codes for CASSLSPLDRLNSPLHF.